This entry features one TCR beta chain sequence. The data belong to a study of blood T cell repertoires in COVID-19. As for the study in general: Acute and convalescent COVID-19 specimens originated in the United States, Italy and Spain. PBMCs, B-cell-depleted T cells, or T cells provided the cDNA or gDNA that made up the material.

How the authors handled the data: Cell counts per sample came from amplifying reference gene primers. The table came from immunoSEQ multiplex PCR; TCRdb's copy has only in-frame clones and leaves some out. V and J calls and clone size are copied from that table; D and trimming were computed from the DNA. The sample has around 430,000 clones, about 86% seen once. Those who participated ranged in age from about 18 to 89 years and resided in 20 to 25 US areas. This TCR came from a woman in her fifties or sixties who had recovered from COVID-19. The sequencing input was PBMCs or T cells enriched from blood (not recorded which).

CDR3 bases: TGCGCCAGCAGCCAAGTGCAGGGGACCGGGGAGCTGTTTTTT. This encodes CASSQVQGTGELFF. V and J are TRBV4-3 and TRBJ2-2; tentatively, D is TRBD1 (6 bases). This CDR3 contains 14 residues. Germline assignment: CDR1 LGHNA and CDR2 YSLEER. V lost 1 base, J lost 5 bases, and 8 bases lay in between.